This T cell receptor beta chain was sequenced during a study of shared clonotypes between healthy human individuals. Trimming shortened V by 6 bases and J by 6 bases, and 14 bases separated the two germline ends. The CDR3 length is 13 residues. The germline V gene has CDR1 LNHDA and CDR2 SQIVND (reference sequence). Free of recent acute infections or vaccinations, the donors were healthy HIV-negative adults. A CD45RA-negative memory subset and a CD45RA+ naive subset were separated from the CD4+ cells. The table lists this clone with a few counts. In the sorted-subset replicate PCRs, 200 ng DNA, 25,000 to 30,000 T cell genomes, was used. Only in-frame clones appear in the TCRdb table, and some are missing; sequencing was by immunoSEQ multiplex PCR. Counted here are 2 million to 3 million clones, 93% occurring once; the ten biggest clones make up around 0.4%.

The TCR originated in a man younger than 35 in good health. Some clones in this sample may be carry-over from other donors' samples. The V and J genes are TRBV19 and TRBJ1-2; maybe TRBD1 (5 bases). The sample consisted of naive CD4+ T cells from PBMCs. Subset: CD45RA+ positively selected. Here the CDR3 reads CASRAGTSDGYTF. CDR3 in DNA: TGTGCCAGTAGGGCCGGGACTTCGGATGGCTACACCTTC.